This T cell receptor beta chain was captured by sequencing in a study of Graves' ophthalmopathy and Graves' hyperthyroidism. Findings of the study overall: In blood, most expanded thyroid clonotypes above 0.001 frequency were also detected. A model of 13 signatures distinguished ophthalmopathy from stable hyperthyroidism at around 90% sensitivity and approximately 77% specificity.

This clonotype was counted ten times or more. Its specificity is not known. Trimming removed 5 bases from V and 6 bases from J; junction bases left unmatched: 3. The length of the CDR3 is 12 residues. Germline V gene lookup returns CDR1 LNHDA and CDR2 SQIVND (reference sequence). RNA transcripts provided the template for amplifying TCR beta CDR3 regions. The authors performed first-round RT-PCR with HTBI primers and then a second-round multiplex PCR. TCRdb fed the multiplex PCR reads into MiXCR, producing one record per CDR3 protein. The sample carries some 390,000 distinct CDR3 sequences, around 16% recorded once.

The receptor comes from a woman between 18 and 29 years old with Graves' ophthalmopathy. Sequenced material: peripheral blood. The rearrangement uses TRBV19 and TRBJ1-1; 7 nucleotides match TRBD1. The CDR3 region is CASSPDRAEAFF. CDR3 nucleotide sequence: TGTGCCAGTAGTCCCGACAGGGCTGAAGCTTTCTTT.